This T cell receptor (beta chain) is drawn from a study of cytomegalovirus exposure and HLA in healthy donors. With 0 bases removed from V and 3 bases from J, the gap between germline ends came to 11 bases. The CDR3 sequence is 16 residues long. Germline values: CDR1 LGHNA, CDR2 YSLEER. This clone occurred a few times. The PCR was carried out with 60 Vbeta primers and 13 Jbeta primers. The assay was immunoSEQ multiplex PCR, and TCRdb's table has in-frame clones only and misses some. The sample has about 120,000 clones; 74% are singletons. Source material: PBMCs. The sequence was collected from a human donor in good health. The genes are TRBV4-3 and TRBJ1-4, with D possibly matching TRBD1 (5 bases). The CDR3 region is CASSQDDRRANEKLFF. In nucleotides, the CDR3 is TGCGCCAGCAGCCAAGATGACAGACGGGCTAATGAAAAACTGTTTTTT.